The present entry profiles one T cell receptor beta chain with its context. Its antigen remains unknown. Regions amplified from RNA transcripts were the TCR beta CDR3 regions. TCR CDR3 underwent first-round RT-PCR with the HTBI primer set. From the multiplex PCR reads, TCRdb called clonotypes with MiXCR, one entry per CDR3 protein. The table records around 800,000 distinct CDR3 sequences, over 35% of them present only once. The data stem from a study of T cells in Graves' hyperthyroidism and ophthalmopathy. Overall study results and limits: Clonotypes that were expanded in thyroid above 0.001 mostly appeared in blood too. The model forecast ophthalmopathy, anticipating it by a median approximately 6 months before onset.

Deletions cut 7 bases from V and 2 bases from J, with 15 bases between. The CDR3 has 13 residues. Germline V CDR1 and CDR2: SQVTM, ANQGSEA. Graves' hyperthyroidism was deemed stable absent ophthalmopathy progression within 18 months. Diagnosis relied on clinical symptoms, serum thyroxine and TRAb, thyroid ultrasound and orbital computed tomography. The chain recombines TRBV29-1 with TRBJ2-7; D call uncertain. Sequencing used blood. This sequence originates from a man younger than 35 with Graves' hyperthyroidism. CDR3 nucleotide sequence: TGCAGCGCTTTAACCGGGCCCGCCTACGAGCAGTACTTC. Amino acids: CSALTGPAYEQYF.